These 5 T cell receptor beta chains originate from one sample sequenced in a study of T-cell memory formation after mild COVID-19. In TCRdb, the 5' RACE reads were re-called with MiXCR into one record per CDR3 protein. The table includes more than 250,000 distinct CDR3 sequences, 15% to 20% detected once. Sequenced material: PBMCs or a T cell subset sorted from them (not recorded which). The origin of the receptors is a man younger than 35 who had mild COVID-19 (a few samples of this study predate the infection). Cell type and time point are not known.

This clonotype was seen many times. The CDR3 is CSVEGGQNTEAFF. The CDR3 nucleotides read TGCAGCGTTGAAGGGGGCCAGAACACTGAAGCTTTCTTT. This chain connects TRBV29-1 to TRBJ1-1, with D possibly being TRBD1 (5 bases). V was clipped by 1 base and J by 1 base, with 7 bases between them. Germline V gives CDR1 SQVTM, CDR2 ANQGSEA. The CDR3 spans 13 residues.

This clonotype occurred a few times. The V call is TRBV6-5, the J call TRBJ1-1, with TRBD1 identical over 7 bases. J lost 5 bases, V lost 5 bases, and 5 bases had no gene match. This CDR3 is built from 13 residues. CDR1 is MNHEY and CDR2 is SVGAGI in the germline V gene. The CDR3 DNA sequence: TGTGCCAGCAGTACTACAGGGGCAACTGAAGCTTTCTTT. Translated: CASSTTGATEAFF.

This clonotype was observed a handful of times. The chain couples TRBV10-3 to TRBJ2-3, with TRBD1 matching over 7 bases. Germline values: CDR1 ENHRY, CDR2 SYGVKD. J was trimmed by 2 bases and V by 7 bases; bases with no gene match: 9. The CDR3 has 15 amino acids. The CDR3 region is CAINPQDRNTDTQYF. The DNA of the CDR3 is TGTGCCATCAATCCCCAGGACAGGAACACAGATACGCAGTATTTT.

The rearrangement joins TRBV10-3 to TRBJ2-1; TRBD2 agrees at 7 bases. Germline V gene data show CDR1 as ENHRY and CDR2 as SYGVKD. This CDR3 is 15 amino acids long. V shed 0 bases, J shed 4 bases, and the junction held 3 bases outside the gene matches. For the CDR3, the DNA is TGTGCCATCAGTGAGTCGTCTAGCGGTTACAATGAGCAGTTCTTC. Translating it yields CAISESSSGYNEQFF.

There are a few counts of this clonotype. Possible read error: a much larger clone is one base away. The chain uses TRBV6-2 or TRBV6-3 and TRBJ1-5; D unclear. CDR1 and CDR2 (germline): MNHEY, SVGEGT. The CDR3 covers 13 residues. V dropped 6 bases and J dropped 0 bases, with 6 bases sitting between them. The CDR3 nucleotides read TGTGCCAGCAGAAAGGGTAGCAATCAGCCCCAGCATTTT. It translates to CASRKGSNQPQHF.